The rows below give T cell receptor beta chains drawn from one sample of a study of cytomegalovirus exposure and HLA in healthy donors. Sequencing was performed with immunoSEQ multiplex PCR; in TCRdb, only in-frame clones are kept and a portion is missing. The data show about 180,000 clones, roughly 78% seen once. Sequencing was done on a sample of PBMCs. Receptor source: a woman aged 25 to 45 in good health and CMV-seronegative. The CDR3 runs from the conserved cysteine through the conserved F or W. Each record gives: V gene, J gene, D gene, clone size, CDR3 protein, CDR3 DNA. A D gene is named only where the DNA matches it firmly. Rows may omit the clone size; those that give it use once, few, many or a size class.

>TRBV11-2|TRBJ1-2|.|.
CASSLAVRGDYGYTF
TGTGCCAGCAGCTTAGCCGTCAGGGGTGACTATGGCTACACCTTC
>TRBV5-1|TRBJ2-3|.|.
CASSSRDIRDTQYF
TGCGCCAGCAGCTCACGGGACATCCGAGATACGCAGTATTTT
>TRBV11-2|TRBJ1-2|TRBD1|.
CASSRQGPVNYGYTF
TGTGCCAGCAGCCGACAGGGGCCGGTCAACTATGGCTACACCTTC
>TRBV28|TRBJ1-2|TRBD1|few
CASREQGYGYTF
TGTGCCAGCAGGGAACAGGGGTATGGCTACACCTTC
>TRBV28|TRBJ1-1|TRBD1|.
CASTDRGHAYTEAFF
TGTGCCAGCACTGACAGGGGGCACGCTTACACTGAAGCTTTCTTT
>TRBV5-6|TRBJ1-4|.|.
CASSRDLGNEKLFF
TGTGCCAGCAGCAGGGACTTGGGGAATGAAAAACTGTTTTTT
>TRBV7-3|TRBJ1-6|.|.
CASSFSPGYNSPLHF
TGTGCCAGCAGCTTTAGTCCAGGGTATAATTCACCCCTCCACTTT
>TRBV15|TRBJ1-2|.|.
CATSGRINYGYTF
TGTGCCACCAGCGGGCGAATCAACTATGGCTACACCTTC
>TRBV4-1|TRBJ2-1|.|.
CASSLPGSFSYNEQFF
TGCGCCAGCAGCCTCCCCGGGAGTTTCTCCTACAATGAGCAGTTCTTC
>TRBV6-5|TRBJ1-2|.|.
CASSYSKGGANYGYTF
TGTGCCAGCAGTTACTCGAAAGGGGGGGCTAACTATGGCTACACCTTC
>TRBV4-1|TRBJ1-5|.|once
CASSQDQGRTRHF
TGCGCCAGCAGCCAAGATCAGGGCCGAACGAGGCATTTT
>TRBV9|TRBJ1-1|TRBD1|.
CASSVGSLRGQPYNEAFF
TGTGCCAGCAGCGTAGGCTCCCTTCGGGGACAGCCGTATAATGAAGCTTTCTTT